The 3 T cell receptor beta chains given below trace back to one sample, sequenced in a study of response to subunit inactivated influenza vaccine. In TCRdb, the RT-PCR reads were re-called with MiXCR into one record per CDR3 protein. The data show a few hundred thousand distinct CDR3 sequences, roughly 9.7% seen once. The sequenced sample was PBMCs from blood, obtained 45 days after vaccination. These receptors all stem from a man aged 45-65 years who received an inactivated influenza vaccine.

A note on this clonotype: Since a much larger clone is just one base distant, this may be a read error. This sequence joins TRBV11-1 and TRBJ2-2, with D unclear. This CDR3 contains 13 residues. The germline V gene encodes CDR1 SGHAT and CDR2 FQDESV (reference sequence). V was clipped by 0 bases and J by 6 bases, with 5 bases between them. The CDR3 reads CASSLALPGELFF. CDR3 coding DNA: TGTGCCAGCAGCTTAGCGCTCCCCGGGGAGCTGTTTTTT.

The V gene is TRBV6-2 or TRBV6-3, the J gene TRBJ1-1; D is ambiguous. CDR1 and CDR2 (germline): MNHEY, SVGEGT. The CDR3 sequence is 12 residues long. V lost 2 bases, J lost 7 bases, and 8 bases lay in between. The CDR3 DNA reads TGTGCCAGCAGTTACAGGAATCTTGAAGCTTTCTTT. It codes for CASSYRNLEAFF.

The J gene is TRBJ1-5, the V gene TRBV20-1; D uncertain. Germline CDR1 is DFQATT and CDR2 is SNEGSKA (reference sequence). Trimming removed 3 bases at V and 6 bases at J, with 9 bases between. The CDR3 sequence is 12 residues long. CDR3 protein: CSASRAGQPQHF. In DNA form, the CDR3 reads TGCAGTGCTAGTAGGGCTGGTCAGCCCCAGCATTTT.